This T cell receptor beta chain emerged from a study of blood T cell repertoires in COVID-19. Study processing details: How many nucleated cells were present was estimated from reference gene primer amplification. TCRdb keeps only in-frame clones here, not all; method: immunoSEQ multiplex PCR. The D gene and trimming were derived from the DNA, and the V and J assignments and clone size from that table. Of some 240,000 clones detected, approximately 80% appear once; the ten largest clones hold roughly 13%. From germline, CDR1 is MGHDK and CDR2 SYGVNS. The CDR3 contains 16 residues. Trimming removed 1 base from V and 3 bases from J; junction bases left unmatched: 8.

The sequencing sample was made of peripheral blood. The TCR was taken from a human donor in a cohort sampled during active COVID-19. The chain joins TRBV25-1 to TRBJ1-2; TRBD1 matches at 7 bases. The CDR3 nucleotides read TGTGCCAGCAGTGAATGGCACGGGACAGACGACTATGGCTACACCTTC. It translates to CASSEWHGTDDYGYTF.